Listed here is a single T cell receptor beta chain. The antigen remains unidentified. Assay used: immunoSEQ multiplex PCR; TCRdb lists only in-frame clones, some missing. The sample yields 75,000 to 95,000 clones, 70% to 90% seen once. The CDR3 has 15 amino acids. The V gene end was trimmed by 5 bases and the J gene end by 5 bases; junction bases not matched to a gene: 5. Germline values: CDR1 LGHNA, CDR2 YNFKEQ. This sample stems from a study of T cell responses to AZD1222 COVID-19 vaccine. Study conclusions and caveats: Just 6 or 7 people given AZD1222 tested seropositive at baseline.

The material sequenced was peripheral blood, taken on day 0 of AZD1222 vaccination. The TCR comes from an adult in good health. The chain carries TRBV4-2 and TRBJ2-5, with 13 bases identical to TRBD2. The CDR3 reads CASSEGLAGEETQYF. CDR3 sequence (DNA): TGTGCCAGCAGCGAAGGACTAGCGGGGGAGGAGACCCAGTACTTC.